This T cell receptor (beta chain) originates from a study of cytotoxic CD8 clonotypes in ibrutinib-treated CLL. Sequencing was performed with immunoSEQ multiplex PCR; in TCRdb, only in-frame clones are kept and a portion is missing. The sample lists 45,000 or so clones, about 57% occurring once. Germline values: CDR1 WNHNN, CDR2 SYGVQD (reference sequence). The V and J ends lost 1 base and 4 bases respectively, with 5 bases between them. The CDR3 sequence is 13 residues long. V is TRBV10-1 and J is TRBJ2-1; D not certain. The sequencing used PBMCs, collected after 24 months of ibrutinib treatment. This TCR was sampled from a human donor with chronic lymphocytic leukemia. The chain's CDR3 is CASSEFLYNEQFF. CDR3 sequence (DNA): TGCGCCAGCAGTGAGTTCTTATACAATGAGCAGTTCTTC.